A single sample is the source of the 10 T cell receptor beta chains below, sequenced in a study of shared clonotypes between healthy human individuals. Some clones are missing from TCRdb's copy, which holds only in-frame ones; the method was immunoSEQ multiplex PCR. The profile shows about a million clones, about 80% of them singletons. Sequencing was performed on memory CD4+ T cells sorted from blood. Subset of the sample: CD45RA-negative fraction. The receptor source for this set is a young man in good health.

This clone was recorded a few times. The chain couples TRBV13 to TRBJ1-2; 8 bases match TRBD1. CDR3 size: 15 residues. CDR1 and CDR2 (germline): PRHDT, FYEKMQ (reference sequence). V shed 5 bases, J shed 4 bases, and the junction held 9 bases outside the gene matches. CDR3 sequence (DNA): TGTGCCAGCAGCCGTCGCGACAGGGGCGGCTATGGCTACACCTTC. Protein sequence: CASSRRDRGGYGYTF.

The CDR3 sequence is CASSAEGGLTEAFF. The CDR3 bases are TGTGCCAGCAGCGCCGAGGGAGGTTTGACTGAAGCTTTCTTT. This chain links TRBV9 with TRBJ1-1; D is unresolved. V was shortened by 3 bases and J by 5 bases, with 14 bases between the two germline ends. The CDR3 consists of 14 residues. Looked up from germline, CDR1 is SGDLS and CDR2 is YYNGEE.

Concerning this clone itself: The same CDR3 is also encoded by other DNA sequences in this sample. The chain links TRBV30 to TRBJ2-7; D possibly uses TRBD1 or TRBD2 (6 bases each). This CDR3 has 14 residues. Trimming stripped 0 bases from V and 0 bases from J, with 9 bases between. CDR1 GTSNPN and CDR2 SVGIG come from the germline V gene (reference sequence). The CDR3 bases are TGTGCCTGGAGTGTGGGGGGCAGCTCCTACGAGCAGTACTTC. Encoded protein: CAWSVGGSSYEQYF.

The rearrangement joins TRBV6-5 to TRBJ1-1; TRBD1 is a possible D gene (5 bases). V lost 7 bases and J lost 0, with 12 bases in between. There are 14 residues in the CDR3. The germline gives CDR1 MNHEY, CDR2 SVGAGI. The CDR3 protein is CASNKGLLNTEAFF. The CDR3 nucleotides are TGTGCCAGCAATAAGGGACTACTGAACACTGAAGCTTTCTTT.

The chain combines TRBV4-3 with TRBJ1-4; D gene uncertain. Deletions cut 1 base from V and 4 bases from J, with 4 bases between. The germline CDR1 and CDR2 sequences are LGHNA and YSLEER. The CDR3 consists of 13 residues. CDR3 residues: CASSQVGNEKLFF. The CDR3 DNA sequence: TGCGCCAGCAGCCAAGTTGGTAATGAAAAACTGTTTTTT.

Note on this clone: The same CDR3 also results from other DNA sequences found in this sample. V is TRBV11-2 and J is TRBJ1-1; D not resolved. This CDR3 has 12 amino acids. Germline CDR1 SGHAT, CDR2 FQNNGV. The ends were cut back, 0 bases at V and 4 bases at J, with 3 bases in the middle. The CDR3 reads CASSLERTEAFF. The CDR3 bases are TGTGCCAGCAGCTTAGAACGCACTGAAGCTTTCTTT.

The chain has TRBV5-5 and TRBJ2-1; D is ambiguous. The V end lost 0 bases, the J end lost 9 bases, and 13 bases lay between the germline ends. Germline values: CDR1 SGHKS, CDR2 YYEKEE (reference sequence). There are 14 residues in the CDR3. The CDR3 nucleotides read TGTGCCAGCAGCTTGGATCCTTTCCGAAGTGAGCAGTTCTTC. It yields the protein CASSLDPFRSEQFF.

The rearrangement links TRBV27 to TRBJ1-1; tentatively, D is TRBD1 (5 bases). Per germline, CDR1 MNHEY and CDR2 SMNVEV (reference sequence). CDR3 length: 13 residues. V lost 5 bases and J 4 bases, leaving 11 bases between the germline ends. CDR3 sequence: CASSVRESTEAFF. The DNA for the CDR3 is TGTGCCAGCAGTGTCAGGGAGAGCACTGAAGCTTTCTTT.

Comment on this clone: Other DNA variants within this sample encode the same CDR3. The gene calls are TRBV28 and TRBJ1-5, with D unclear. CDR3 size: 14 residues. Trimming removed 2 bases at V and 7 bases at J, with 12 bases between. Germline values: CDR1 MDHEN, CDR2 SYDVKM. CDR3 DNA sequence: TGTGCCAGCAGTTTAGGAGGTTTGGGCCAGCCCCAGCATTTT. Translation gives CASSLGGLGQPQHF.

CDR3 nucleotides: TGTGCCAGCAGCCCAGTTCCGGAAGCGGCCTCCTACAATGAGCAGTTCTTC. It translates to CASSPVPEAASYNEQFF. V usage is TRBV9 and J usage is TRBJ2-1; the D gene is possibly TRBD2 (5 bases). CDR3 size: 17 residues. V lost 4 bases to trimming and J lost 0 bases, with 17 bases between them. CDR1 is SGDLS and CDR2 is YYNGEE in the germline V gene. The full variable domain, its missing parts supplied by reference TRBV9 and TRBJ2-1, is DSGVTQTPKHLITATGQRVTLRCSPRSGDLSVYWYQQSLDQGLQFLIQYYNGEERAKGNILERFSAQQFPDLHSELNLSSLELGDSALYFCASSPVPEAASYNEQFFGPGTRLTVL.